Below are 21 T cell receptor beta chains sequenced from a single sample in a study of cytomegalovirus exposure and HLA in healthy donors. PCR amplification relied on 60 Vbeta primers (plus 13 Jbeta primers). Libraries were prepared by immunoSEQ multiplex PCR; TCRdb keeps only in-frame clonotypes and omits some of them. The sample has approximately 160,000 clones; more than 60% are singletons. Sequencing was performed on PBMCs. The origin of the receptors is a male donor in good health and CMV-seronegative.

The rearrangement uses TRBV9 and TRBJ1-2; D unresolved. The CDR3 extends over 14 amino acids. Looked up from germline, CDR1 is SGDLS and CDR2 is YYNGEE. With 0 bases removed from V and 2 bases from J, the gap between germline ends came to 8 bases. The CDR3 is CASSVGPGNYGYTF. The CDR3 region has the DNA TGTGCCAGCAGCGTAGGTCCGGGGAACTATGGCTACACCTTC. Combining the CDR3 with reference TRBV9 and TRBJ1-2 gives the whole variable domain DSGVTQTPKHLITATGQRVTLRCSPRSGDLSVYWYQQSLDQGLQFLIQYYNGEERAKGNILERFSAQQFPDLHSELNLSSLELGDSALYFCASSVGPGNYGYTFGSGTRLTVV.

The gene calls are TRBV7-2 and TRBJ2-5; TRBD2 aligns across 9 bases. This CDR3 contains 17 residues. The V and J ends lost 5 bases and 2 bases, in that order; junction bases with no gene match: 12. Germline-derived CDR1 and CDR2 are SGHTA and FQGNSA. This chain's CDR3 is CASSLAGAGGPQETQYF. Written as DNA, the CDR3 is TGTGCCAGCAGCCTCGCGGGGGCGGGAGGGCCACAAGAGACCCAGTACTTC. The whole variable domain, filled in from reference TRBV7-2 and TRBJ2-5, reads GAGVSQSPSNKVTEKGKDVELRCDPISGHTALYWYRQSLGQGLEFLIYFQGNSAPDKSGLPSDRFSAERTGGSVSTLTIQRTQQEDSAVYLCASSLAGAGGPQETQYFGPGTRLLVL.

This sequence joins TRBV7-8 and TRBJ2-7; no clear D. This CDR3 has 12 residues. V gave up 5 bases and J gave up 7 bases, with 12 bases separating them. CDR1 and CDR2 (germline): SGHVS, FQNEAQ. Here the CDR3 DNA reads TGTGCCAGCAGCCCCGGTCTACGAGAGCAGTACTTC. Its translation is CASSPGLREQYF.

The V call is TRBV6-6, the J call TRBJ1-6, with D maybe TRBD1 (5 bases). V was clipped by 5 bases and J by 5 bases, with 13 bases between them. CDR1 is MNHNY, CDR2 SVGAGI, per germline (reference sequence). The CDR3 has 15 residues. The CDR3 region has the DNA TGTGCCAGCAGTCTTAGACAGAATAATAATTCACCCCTCCACTTT. It specifies CASSLRQNNNSPLHF.

The V gene is TRBV5-1, the J gene TRBJ2-2, with 8 bases lining up with TRBD2. Trimming took 6 bases from V and 3 from J; bases not matched to a gene: 4. The germline gives CDR1 SGHRS, CDR2 YFSETQ. The CDR3 is 14 residues long. The CDR3 region is CASNLRGDTGELFF. CDR3 DNA: TGCGCCAGCAATCTGCGGGGGGACACCGGGGAGCTGTTTTTT.

The CDR3 loop reads CASSATGVLGEQYF. CDR3 sequence (DNA): TGTGCCAGCAGCGCTACAGGGGTCCTAGGAGAGCAGTACTTC. The chain recombines TRBV5-6 with TRBJ2-7, with 7 positions matching TRBD1. Looked up from germline, CDR1 is SGHDT and CDR2 is YYEEEE. The CDR3 is 14 residues long. Trimming cost V 4 bases and J 7 bases; bases outside gene matches: 11.

This clone was seen only a few times. The chain carries TRBV7-4 and TRBJ2-6, with 16 positions matching TRBD2. V shed 3 bases and J 2 bases; nucleotides not matched to a gene: 1. From germline, CDR1 is SGHVT and CDR2 SQSDAQ. This CDR3 has 18 residues. The chain's CDR3 is CASSLGLAGGPGANVLTF. CDR3 bases: TGTGCCAGCAGCTTGGGACTAGCGGGGGGGCCTGGGGCCAACGTCCTGACTTTC.

The rearrangement joins TRBV5-8 to TRBJ2-7, with D possibly being TRBD1 (6 bases). The germline V gene has CDR1 SGHTS and CDR2 YDEGEE. With 5 bases removed from V and 6 bases from J, the gap between germline ends came to 15 bases. This CDR3 region has 13 residues. The CDR3 sequence is CASSRTQGFEQYF. The CDR3 region has the DNA TGTGCCAGCAGTCGAACTCAGGGGTTCGAGCAGTACTTC.

The J gene is TRBJ2-7, the V gene TRBV27, with 7 bases identical to TRBD1. Germline CDR1 is MNHEY and CDR2 is SMNVEV (reference sequence). With V trimmed by 8 bases and J by 3 bases, 7 bases remained unmatched. The CDR3 is 13 residues long. The CDR3 sequence: CASAPRTGYEQYF. In DNA, the CDR3 is TGTGCCAGCGCCCCGAGGACAGGCTACGAGCAGTACTTC.

The rearrangement links TRBV6-1 to TRBJ1-4, with a possible D match to TRBD1 (5 bases). The CDR3 consists of 14 residues. V was shortened by 5 bases and J by 2 bases, with 9 bases between the two germline ends. Germline V gene lookup returns CDR1 MNHNS and CDR2 SASEGT. This chain's CDR3 is CASSRQFTNEKLFF. The CDR3 nucleotides are TGTGCCAGCAGTCGACAGTTCACTAATGAAAAACTGTTTTTT.

The chain links TRBV5-6 to TRBJ2-5; D gene uncertain. This CDR3 contains 12 residues. The germline gives CDR1 SGHDT, CDR2 YYEEEE. Trimming stripped 2 bases from V and 2 bases from J, with 4 bases between. Here the CDR3 reads CASSFSQETQYF. CDR3 sequence (DNA): TGTGCCAGCAGCTTCTCTCAAGAGACCCAGTACTTC.

DNA of the CDR3: TGCGCCAGCAGCCAGACCTTTCTGGGCGATACGCAGTATTTT. This gives the protein CASSQTFLGDTQYF. The chain combines TRBV4-3 with TRBJ2-3, with unresolved D. The CDR3 loop spans 14 amino acids. Germline V gene data show CDR1 as LGHNA and CDR2 as YSLEER. V was cut by 3 bases and J by 6 bases, with 13 bases left in between.

CDR3 coding DNA: TGTGCCAGCAGCGCCTACCAGGGATCCAAAAACATTCAGTACTTC. It translates to CASSAYQGSKNIQYF. The J gene is TRBJ2-4, the V gene TRBV9; D possibly corresponds to TRBD1 (5 bases). Germline CDR1 reads SGDLS; CDR2 reads YYNGEE. This CDR3 is 15 amino acids long. V lost 3 bases and J lost 2, with 12 bases in between.

The chain is built from TRBV5-1 and TRBJ1-6; no clear D gene. This CDR3 region has 18 residues. Germline V gives CDR1 SGHRS, CDR2 YFSETQ. V shed 4 bases and J shed 8 bases, with 25 bases lying between them. CDR3 DNA: TGCGCCAGCAGCGTTGATATTATTTCCGGGAGCACCTATTCACCCCTCCACTTT. Its translation: CASSVDIISGSTYSPLHF.

The chain uses TRBV5-8 and TRBJ1-1; D possibly corresponds to TRBD1 (6 bases). The CDR3 is 10 residues long. Germline CDR1 SGHTS, CDR2 YDEGEE. With 3 bases removed from V and 13 bases from J, the gap between germline ends came to 10 bases. The DNA for the CDR3 is TGTGCCAGCAGCTGGCCACAGGGTTTCTTT. Its protein is CASSWPQGFF.

CDR3: CASRGGEEQYF. The DNA of the CDR3 is TGTGCCTCCAGGGGTGGGGAGGAGCAGTACTTC. This chain links TRBV10-3 with TRBJ2-7, with D maybe TRBD1 (6 bases). Looked up from germline, CDR1 is ENHRY and CDR2 is SYGVKD. The CDR3 is 11 residues long. The V end was cut by 11 bases, the J end by 7 bases, with 15 bases between.

There are a few counts of this clone. The CDR3 nucleotides are TGTGCCAGCAGCTCACTAGCGGGAAAGGACGAGCAGTACTTC. Protein product: CASSSLAGKDEQYF. The chain couples TRBV28 to TRBJ2-7; 10 nucleotides line up with TRBD2. Germline V gene data show CDR1 as MDHEN and CDR2 as SYDVKM. The CDR3 is 14 amino acids. V shed 6 bases and J 5 bases; nucleotides not matched to a gene: 7.

The table lists this clone with a count of one. The chain carries TRBV5-1 and TRBJ2-7; 7 bases match TRBD2. This CDR3 comprises 15 residues. Germline trimming cut 4 bases from V and 3 bases from J; bases unmatched to any gene: 10. The germline V gene encodes CDR1 SGHRS and CDR2 YFSETQ. CDR3: CASSRPRAGDYEQYF. CDR3 sequence (DNA): TGCGCCAGCAGCCGGCCGAGGGCGGGGGACTACGAGCAGTACTTC.

CDR3 nucleotide sequence: TGTGCCAGCAGTCCTCGGGGGGGGGCGCCCGAGCAGTACTTC. This codes for CASSPRGGAPEQYF. The chain joins TRBV6-5 to TRBJ2-7, with 8 bases fitting TRBD2. The CDR3 is 14 amino acids. Germline V lookup: CDR1 MNHEY, CDR2 SVGAGI. With V trimmed by 5 bases and J by 6 bases, 9 bases remained unmatched.

V and J are TRBV25-1 and TRBJ2-4, with TRBD2 matching over 10 bases. Germline V CDR1 and CDR2: MGHDK, SYGVNS. CDR3 length equals 13 residues. J was trimmed by 8 bases and V by 8 bases; bases with no gene match: 6. The CDR3 DNA reads as TGTGCCAGCGCGGGACTAGCGAGTGACATTCAGTACTTC. Protein: CASAGLASDIQYF.

This clone was seen a single time. The V gene is TRBV7-9, the J gene TRBJ2-5; TRBD1 agrees at 8 bases. J lost 1 base, V lost 5 bases, and 3 bases had no gene match. CDR3 length: 14 residues. The germline gives CDR1 SEHNR, CDR2 FQNEAQ (reference sequence). CDR3 sequence: CASSVQGAQETQYF. The CDR3 nucleotides read TGTGCCAGCAGCGTCCAGGGGGCCCAAGAGACCCAGTACTTC.